There are many counts of the clone carrying this TCR beta chain. What it binds is unknown. This record comes from a study of tumor and adjacent non-tumor tissue in lung cancer. Looking at the study overall: There were 11 to 13 adenocarcinoma, a couple of squamous cell carcinoma and 1 small cell lung cancer cases. Study results and limitations: Tumor tissue had significantly higher TCR diversity than normal lung.

CDR1 and CDR2 (germline): LGHNA, YNFKEQ. The CDR3 loop spans 17 amino acids. Between the trimmed V and J ends, which lost 0 bases and 1 base, there was a span of 13 bases. The template was RNA from unsorted bulk tissue. Distant lung tissue was collected more than 3 cm away from the tumor edge. A modified ARM-PCR protocol with three rounds of nested PCR amplified TCRbeta. MiXCR was run by TCRdb on the multiplex PCR reads, yielding one entry per CDR3 protein. The data show 52,000 or so distinct CDR3 sequences, with 74% seen just once and roughly 25% held by the top ten. Sample: distant non-tumor lung tissue. This chain connects TRBV4-2 to TRBJ1-3, with a tentative D call TRBD1 (5 bases). The source of this sequence is a woman in her fifties or sixties with non-small cell lung cancer. The CDR3 loop reads CASSQEEGSPSGNTIYF. The DNA of the CDR3 is TGTGCCAGCAGCCAAGAGGAGGGGAGCCCTTCTGGAAACACCATATATTTT.